This T cell receptor beta chain is drawn from a study of shared clonotypes between healthy human individuals. The wider study: For every donor, three CD4 naive, three CD4 memory, two CD8 naive and one CD8 memory plates were used.

The CDR3 loop spans 17 amino acids. Per the germline V gene, CDR1 is LNHNV and CDR2 is YYDKDF (reference sequence). V gave up 5 bases and J gave up 5 bases, with 22 bases separating them. Generated by immunoSEQ multiplex PCR, the TCRdb table keeps only in-frame clones and is missing some. This table holds roughly 2,500,000 clones, over 85% found once. The donors were all Caucasian adults (living in Nashville, Tennessee). It was into CD45RA+ naive and CD45RA-negative memory subsets that the CD4+ cells were split. This receptor was taken from a man younger than 35 in good health. Some clones in this sample may be carry-over from other donors' samples. The chain links TRBV15 to TRBJ1-5; D is perhaps TRBD1 (5 bases). Sequenced sample: naive CD4+ T cells from PBMCs. The subset denotes: CD45RA+ positively selected. The CDR3 is CATSLLDGGSGDQPQHF. The CDR3, as DNA: TGTGCCACCAGCTTGCTAGACGGGGGGAGTGGAGATCAGCCCCAGCATTTT.